One and the same sample provided the 26 T cell receptor beta chains below, sequenced in a study of cytomegalovirus exposure and HLA in healthy donors. Using immunoSEQ multiplex PCR, the repertoire was profiled, and TCRdb retains in-frame clones only, with some absent. The sample carries about 120,000 clones, more than 75% recorded once. The sequenced material came from PBMCs. The receptors were sampled from a woman aged 25-40 years in good health and CMV-seronegative.

V and J are TRBV4-3 and TRBJ2-1; 16 nucleotides align to TRBD2. The CDR3 totals 16 residues. The V segment lost 3 bases and the J segment 8 bases; nucleotides outside the gene matches: 4. Germline V lookup: CDR1 LGHNA, CDR2 YSLEER. Here the CDR3 reads CASSQGTSGGVDEQFF. The DNA for the CDR3 is TGCGCCAGCAGCCAGGGGACTAGCGGGGGGGTCGATGAGCAGTTCTTC.

V and J are TRBV7-2 and TRBJ1-1; D may be TRBD1 (6 bases). This CDR3 comprises 14 residues. Germline V CDR1 and CDR2: SGHTA, FQGNSA. V gave up 2 bases and J gave up 4 bases, with 11 bases separating them. The CDR3 is CASSLRGAGTEAFF. CDR3 in DNA: TGTGCCAGCAGCTTACGGGGGGCTGGCACTGAAGCTTTCTTT.

The V call is TRBV13, the J call TRBJ2-2; TRBD2 aligns across 8 bases. J lost 4 bases, V lost 7 bases, and 5 bases had no gene match. The CDR3 is 14 amino acids. Per germline, CDR1 PRHDT and CDR2 FYEKMQ (reference sequence). CDR3 DNA: TGTGCCAGCACCATCGGGGGGGCCACCGGGGAGCTGTTTTTT. Its protein product is CASTIGGATGELFF.

This clone was recorded once. CDR3 protein: CASSLAGTGGNTIYF. CDR3 sequence (DNA): TGTGCCAGCAGCTTAGCCGGGACAGGGGGAAACACCATATATTTT. This chain links TRBV7-2 with TRBJ1-3, with 9 nucleotides matching TRBD1. Trimming took 0 bases from V and 4 from J; bases not matched to a gene: 1. CDR3 length equals 15 residues. CDR1 is SGHTA and CDR2 is FQGNSA in the germline V gene.

The genes are TRBV2 and TRBJ1-6, with D uncertain. Per the germline V gene, CDR1 is SNHLY and CDR2 is FYNNEI. V shed 3 bases and J shed 9 bases, with 6 bases lying between them. This CDR3 region has 12 residues. The CDR3 DNA reads as TGTGCCAGCAGTGAGGGCGTTTCACCCCTCCACTTT. Translated, it gives CASSEGVSPLHF. Full variable domain (remainder filled in from reference TRBV2 and TRBJ1-6): EPEVTQTPSHQVTQMGQEVILRCVPISNHLYFYWYRQILGQKVEFLVSFYNNEISEKSEIFDDQFSVERPDGSNFTLKIRSTKLEDSAMYFCASSEGVSPLHFGNGTRLTVT.

This chain connects TRBV7-6 to TRBJ2-5, with TRBD2 matching over 9 bases. This CDR3 is 15 amino acids long. Germline lookup yields CDR1 SGHVS and CDR2 FNYEAQ. V lost 1 base and J lost 4; bases outside the gene matches: 4. The DNA of the CDR3 is TGTGCCAGCAGCTTAGAGGCGGGGGGGCGAGAGACCCAGTACTTC. Translation gives CASSLEAGGRETQYF.

The CDR3 nucleotides read TGTGCCAGCAGTTCGGGACAGGGGAATTTCCGAGAGACCCAGTACTTC. The encoded protein is CASSSGQGNFRETQYF. The rearrangement uses TRBV6-6 and TRBJ2-5; 10 bases map to TRBD1. Germline loops: CDR1 MNHNY, CDR2 SVGAGI (reference sequence). The CDR3 covers 16 residues. J lost 4 bases, V lost 4 bases, and 9 bases had no gene match.

The V and J genes are TRBV5-1 and TRBJ2-3; no firm D call. Trimming shortened V by 1 base and J by 11 bases, and 14 bases separated the two germline ends. The germline CDR1 and CDR2 sequences are SGHRS and YFSETQ. The CDR3 extends over 13 amino acids. The CDR3 loop is CASSLSFLSRQYF. As DNA, the CDR3 is TGCGCCAGCAGCTTGTCCTTTCTAAGTAGGCAGTATTTT.

This clone has more than one count but fewer than ten. The chain uses TRBV5-8 and TRBJ1-2, with D unresolved. Germline V gene lookup returns CDR1 SGHTS and CDR2 YDEGEE. With 5 bases removed from V and 3 bases from J, the gap between germline ends came to 11 bases. This CDR3 spans 13 amino acids. The CDR3 here is CASRKSEYYGYTF. The CDR3 nucleotides read TGTGCCAGCAGAAAGTCCGAGTACTATGGCTACACCTTC.

This chain links TRBV4-3 with TRBJ2-2; TRBD2 matches 8 bases. Germline CDR1 reads LGHNA; CDR2 reads YSLEER. This CDR3 is 16 amino acids long. Unmatched junction bases numbered 2, after V lost 1 base and J lost 1 base. The CDR3 sequence is CASSQARGGNTGELFF. DNA of the CDR3: TGCGCCAGCAGCCAAGCCCGGGGGGGGAACACCGGGGAGCTGTTTTTT.

This clone was picked up a small number of times. The chain is built from TRBV7-8 and TRBJ2-3; a possible D gene is TRBD2 (6 bases). This CDR3 has 14 residues. V was pared by 4 bases and J by 2 bases, with 10 bases between. Germline CDR1 reads SGHVS; CDR2 reads FQNEAQ. The CDR3 nucleotides read TGTGCCAGCAGCTGGGACTCCTCCACAGATACGCAGTATTTT. This codes for CASSWDSSTDTQYF. Supplemented by reference TRBV7-8 and TRBJ2-3, the full variable domain reads GAGVSQSPRYKVAKRGQDVALRCDPISGHVSLFWYQQALGQGPEFLTYFQNEAQLDKSGLPSDRFFAERPEGSVSTLKIQRTQQEDSAVYLCASSWDSSTDTQYFGPGTRLTVL.

The V gene is TRBV6-5, the J gene TRBJ2-2, with 11 bases identical to TRBD1. CDR1 and CDR2 (germline): MNHEY, SVGAGI. The CDR3 is 16 amino acids. The trim removed 4 bases at V and 7 bases at J, leaving 8 bases unmatched. The CDR3 sequence: CASSSTGTGGFGELFF. As DNA, the CDR3 is TGTGCCAGCAGTTCTACCGGGACAGGGGGTTTCGGGGAGCTGTTTTTT.

The chain employs TRBV7-2 and TRBJ1-2, with D tentatively TRBD1 (6 bases). CDR1 and CDR2 (germline): SGHTA, FQGNSA. V was clipped by 8 bases and J by 8 bases, with 24 bases between them. The CDR3 loop spans 15 amino acids. Written as DNA, the CDR3 is TGTGCCAGCGGAAAATTCAGACAGGAGTCCCTCGGCTACACCTTC. Translated: CASGKFRQESLGYTF.

This chain joins TRBV19 and TRBJ2-1; 7 nucleotides agree with TRBD1. Unmatched junction bases numbered 4, after V lost 8 bases and J lost 0 bases. The CDR3 consists of 14 residues. The germline gives CDR1 LNHDA, CDR2 SQIVND (reference sequence). The CDR3 nucleotides are TGTGCCAGTCGCGGACAGGTCTCCTACAATGAGCAGTTCTTC. Its translation: CASRGQVSYNEQFF.

This clone occurred a few times. The V call is TRBV13, the J call TRBJ1-2, with D possibly TRBD1 on 6 matching bases. This CDR3 is built from 13 residues. The germline gives CDR1 PRHDT, CDR2 FYEKMQ (reference sequence). V lost 6 bases, J lost 3 bases, and 11 bases lay in between. CDR3: CASSQQGDYGYTF. DNA for the CDR3: TGTGCCAGCAGTCAACAGGGTGACTATGGCTACACCTTC.

This chain joins TRBV5-1 and TRBJ1-1, with TRBD1 matching 7 bases. With V trimmed by 5 bases and J by 5 bases, 9 bases remained unmatched. CDR3 size: 14 residues. The germline V gene encodes CDR1 SGHRS and CDR2 YFSETQ. The DNA of the CDR3 is TGCGCCAGCAGTCTCAGGGGGGAGGAGACTGAAGCTTTCTTT. Translating it yields CASSLRGEETEAFF.

This sequence joins TRBV28 and TRBJ1-1; D unresolved. The CDR3 contains 13 residues. Trimming removed 6 bases from V and 4 bases from J, with 12 bases in between. The germline gives CDR1 MDHEN, CDR2 SYDVKM. The CDR3 sequence: CASSLDFTTEAFF. The CDR3 DNA reads as TGTGCCAGCAGCCTAGATTTTACCACTGAAGCTTTCTTT.

This rearrangement joins TRBV11-3 to TRBJ1-1; D is uncertain. CDR1 is SGHNT, CDR2 YENEEA, per germline. The V gene lost 1 base and the J gene lost 1 base, with 13 bases spanning the gap. The length of the CDR3 is 16 residues. The CDR3 region is CASSLAPGLGNTEAFF. In DNA, the CDR3 is TGTGCCAGCAGCTTAGCGCCGGGTCTGGGGAACACTGAAGCTTTCTTT.

At least ten counts were recorded for this clone. The J gene is TRBJ2-7, the V gene TRBV2; maybe TRBD1 (5 bases). This CDR3 comprises 13 residues. Germline V gives CDR1 SNHLY, CDR2 FYNNEI. V was pared by 8 bases and J by 0 bases, with 11 bases between. The DNA for the CDR3 is TGTGCCAGCGAAGGGGTAGGCTCCTACGAGCAGTACTTC. Protein: CASEGVGSYEQYF.

V is TRBV6-5 and J is TRBJ1-5; 8 bases map to TRBD1. Trimming took 6 bases from V and 5 from J; bases not matched to a gene: 6. In germline, CDR1 is MNHEY, CDR2 SVGAGI. The CDR3 is 14 residues long. The CDR3 nucleotides are TGTGCCAGCAGGGATACAGGGGGGCATCAGCCCCAGCATTTT. The encoded protein is CASRDTGGHQPQHF.

The chain carries TRBV25-1 and TRBJ1-5, with D unclear. The germline V gene encodes CDR1 MGHDK and CDR2 SYGVNS. The germline V and J ends were trimmed by 3 bases and 2 bases, with 5 bases remaining between them. This CDR3 comprises 13 residues. CDR3: CASSDYGNQPQHF. The CDR3 DNA follows: TGTGCCAGCAGTGACTATGGCAATCAGCCCCAGCATTTT.

The CDR3 DNA reads TGTGCCAGCAGCTCTAGCGGGGGGCGCGACGAGCAGTACTTC. As protein: CASSSSGGRDEQYF. This chain joins TRBV7-9 and TRBJ2-7, with TRBD2 matching over 11 bases. The CDR3 consists of 14 residues. The V gene's germline CDR1 is SEHNR and CDR2 FQNEAQ (reference sequence). Trimming cost V 4 bases and J 5 bases; bases outside gene matches: 4.

This chain uses TRBV29-1 with TRBJ2-5; possible D gene TRBD2, 5 bases. V gave up 7 bases and J gave up 4 bases, with 16 bases separating them. This CDR3 comprises 13 residues. Germline lookup yields CDR1 SQVTM and CDR2 ANQGSEA. For the CDR3, the DNA is TGCAGCGGCCGACGGGGTTTCGGAGAGACCCAGTACTTC. Protein sequence: CSGRRGFGETQYF.

The chain joins TRBV18 to TRBJ2-7; 11 bases match TRBD2. Per germline, CDR1 KGHSH and CDR2 LQKENI. CDR3 size: 14 residues. Losses at the gene ends were 5 bases for V and 0 bases for J; bases not matched to a gene: 0. In DNA form, the CDR3 reads TGTGCCAGCTCAGGGACTAGCGGCTCCTACGAGCAGTACTTC. It translates to CASSGTSGSYEQYF. The full variable domain, with the rest looked up from reference TRBV18 and TRBJ2-7, is NAGVMQNPRHLVRRRGQEARLRCSPMKGHSHVYWYRQLPEEGLKFMVYLQKENIIDESGMPKERFSAEFPKEGPSILRIQQVVRGDSAAYFCASSGTSGSYEQYFGPGTRLTVT.

This chain links TRBV30 with TRBJ1-2; D call uncertain. Trimming pared 6 bases from V and 3 bases from J, leaving 14 bases between. The CDR3 length is 13 residues. Germline V gene sequence: CDR1 GTSNPN, CDR2 SVGIG (reference sequence). CDR3 amino acids: CACLQRVDYGYTF. CDR3 coding DNA: TGTGCCTGTTTACAGAGGGTCGACTATGGCTACACCTTC.

The rearrangement uses TRBV6-1 and TRBJ2-7; D might be TRBD2 (6 bases). Germline V gene lookup returns CDR1 MNHNS and CDR2 SASEGT. V was shortened by 4 bases and J by 3 bases, with 7 bases between the two germline ends. The CDR3 contains 12 residues. The CDR3 is CASSGRDYEQYF. In DNA form, the CDR3 reads TGTGCCAGCAGTGGGCGGGACTACGAGCAGTACTTC.